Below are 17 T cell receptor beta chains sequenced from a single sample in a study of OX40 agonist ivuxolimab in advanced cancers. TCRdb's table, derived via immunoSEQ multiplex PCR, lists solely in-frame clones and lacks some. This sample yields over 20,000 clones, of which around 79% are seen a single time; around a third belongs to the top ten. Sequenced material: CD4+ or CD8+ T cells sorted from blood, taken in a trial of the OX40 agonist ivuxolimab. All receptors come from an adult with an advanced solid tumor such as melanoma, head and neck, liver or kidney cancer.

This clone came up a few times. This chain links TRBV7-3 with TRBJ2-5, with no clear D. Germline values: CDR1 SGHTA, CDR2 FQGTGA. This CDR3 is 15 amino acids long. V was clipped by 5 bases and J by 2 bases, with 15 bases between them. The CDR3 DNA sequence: TGTGCCAGCAGCCCCAAACCTAGGCCTCAAGAGACCCAGTACTTC. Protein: CASSPKPRPQETQYF.

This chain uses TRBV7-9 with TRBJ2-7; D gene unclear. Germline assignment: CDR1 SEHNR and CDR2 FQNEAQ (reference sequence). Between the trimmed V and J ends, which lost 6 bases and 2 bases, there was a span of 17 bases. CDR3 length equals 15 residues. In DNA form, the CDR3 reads TGTGCCAGCAGTCCGACCCAAACTAACACCTACGAGCAGTACTTC. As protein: CASSPTQTNTYEQYF.

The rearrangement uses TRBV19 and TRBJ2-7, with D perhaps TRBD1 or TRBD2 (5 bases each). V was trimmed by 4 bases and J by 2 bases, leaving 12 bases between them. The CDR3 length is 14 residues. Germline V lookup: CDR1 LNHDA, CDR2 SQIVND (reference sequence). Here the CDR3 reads CASSTFGTAYEQYF. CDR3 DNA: TGTGCCAGTAGTACATTCGGGACCGCCTACGAGCAGTACTTC.

The CDR3, as DNA: TGTGCCAGCAGCTTAGTTCCGGGGGAGGCCTACAATGAGCAGTTCTTC. Translation gives CASSLVPGEAYNEQFF. The rearrangement uses TRBV7-9 and TRBJ2-1; TRBD2 is a possible D gene (6 bases). Germline lookup yields CDR1 SEHNR and CDR2 FQNEAQ (reference sequence). The CDR3 covers 16 residues. Trimming stripped 1 base from V and 2 bases from J, with 12 bases between.

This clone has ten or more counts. CDR3 region: CASNDNADTEAFF. CDR3 in DNA: TGTGCCAGCAACGATAACGCTGACACTGAAGCTTTCTTT. The chain links TRBV6-5 to TRBJ1-1; no firm D call. The CDR3 is 13 residues long. Germline loops: CDR1 MNHEY, CDR2 SVGAGI. Trimming removed 7 bases from V and 3 bases from J, with 12 bases in between.

Written as DNA, the CDR3 is TGTGCCAGCAGCCGGTTCCAAGAGACCCAGTACTTC. The encoded protein is CASSRFQETQYF. The V and J genes are TRBV7-9 and TRBJ2-5; D remains unclear. In germline, CDR1 is SEHNR, CDR2 FQNEAQ (reference sequence). Between the trimmed V and J ends, which lost 5 bases and 1 base, there was a span of 5 bases. This CDR3 contains 12 residues.

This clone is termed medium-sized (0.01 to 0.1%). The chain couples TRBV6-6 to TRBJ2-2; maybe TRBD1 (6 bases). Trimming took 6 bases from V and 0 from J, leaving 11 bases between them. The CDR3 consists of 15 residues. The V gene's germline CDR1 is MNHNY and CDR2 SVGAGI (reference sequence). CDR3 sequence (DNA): TGTGCCAGCAGCCTCAGGGGACCGAACACCGGGGAGCTGTTTTTT. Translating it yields CASSLRGPNTGELFF.

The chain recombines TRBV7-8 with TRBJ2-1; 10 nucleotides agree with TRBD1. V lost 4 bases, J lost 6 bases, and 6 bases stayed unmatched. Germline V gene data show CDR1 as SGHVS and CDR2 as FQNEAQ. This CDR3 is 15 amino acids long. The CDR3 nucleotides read TGTGCCAGCAGCTCGGACAGGGGGACGTTCAATGAGCAGTTCTTC. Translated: CASSSDRGTFNEQFF.

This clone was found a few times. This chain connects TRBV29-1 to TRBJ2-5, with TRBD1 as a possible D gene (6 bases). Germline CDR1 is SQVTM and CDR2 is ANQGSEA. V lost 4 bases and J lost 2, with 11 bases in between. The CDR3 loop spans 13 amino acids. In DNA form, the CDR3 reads TGCAGCGTTGGGCAGGGGATACAAGAGACCCAGTACTTC. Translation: CSVGQGIQETQYF.

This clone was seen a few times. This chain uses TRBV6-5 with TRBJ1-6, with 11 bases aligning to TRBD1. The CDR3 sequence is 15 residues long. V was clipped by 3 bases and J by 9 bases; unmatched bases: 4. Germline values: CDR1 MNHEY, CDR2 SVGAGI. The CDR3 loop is CASSYGQGASSPLHF. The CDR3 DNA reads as TGTGCCAGCAGTTATGGACAGGGGGCAAGTTCACCCCTCCACTTT.

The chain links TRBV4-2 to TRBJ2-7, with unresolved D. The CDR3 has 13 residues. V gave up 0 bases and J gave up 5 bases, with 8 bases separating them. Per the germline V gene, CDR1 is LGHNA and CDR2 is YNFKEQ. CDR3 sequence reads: CASSQELGHEQYF. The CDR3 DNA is TGTGCCAGCAGCCAAGAGCTAGGGCACGAGCAGTACTTC.

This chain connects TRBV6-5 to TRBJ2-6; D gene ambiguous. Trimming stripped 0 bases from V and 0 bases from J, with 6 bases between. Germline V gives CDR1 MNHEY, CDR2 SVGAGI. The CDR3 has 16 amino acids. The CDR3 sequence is CASSYSKYSGANVLTF. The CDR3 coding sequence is TGTGCCAGCAGTTACTCGAAGTACTCTGGGGCCAACGTCCTGACTTTC.

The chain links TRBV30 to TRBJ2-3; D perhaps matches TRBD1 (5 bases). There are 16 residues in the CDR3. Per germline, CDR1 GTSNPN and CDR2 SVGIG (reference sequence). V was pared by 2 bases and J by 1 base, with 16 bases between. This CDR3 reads CAWSSRVSRGTDTQYF. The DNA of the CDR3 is TGTGCCTGGAGTTCTCGGGTTAGCAGGGGCACAGATACGCAGTATTTT.

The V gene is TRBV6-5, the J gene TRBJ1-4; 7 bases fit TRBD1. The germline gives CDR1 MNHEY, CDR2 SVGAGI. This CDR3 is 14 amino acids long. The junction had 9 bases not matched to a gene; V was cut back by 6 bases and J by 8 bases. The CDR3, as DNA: TGTGCCAGCAGCCCCGGACAGGAGTTCGAAAAACTGTTTTTT. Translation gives CASSPGQEFEKLFF.

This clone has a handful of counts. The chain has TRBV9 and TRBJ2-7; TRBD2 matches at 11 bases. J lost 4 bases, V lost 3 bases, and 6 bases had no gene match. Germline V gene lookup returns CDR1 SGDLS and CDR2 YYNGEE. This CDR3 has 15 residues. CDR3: CASSASGTSGYEQYF. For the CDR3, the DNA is TGTGCCAGCAGCGCTTCCGGGACTAGCGGATACGAGCAGTACTTC.

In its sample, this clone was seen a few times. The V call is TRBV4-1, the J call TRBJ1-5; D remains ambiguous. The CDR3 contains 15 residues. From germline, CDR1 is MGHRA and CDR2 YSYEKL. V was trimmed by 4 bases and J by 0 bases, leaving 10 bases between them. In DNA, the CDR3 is TGCGCCAGCAGCCTTTCGAAATCTAGCAATCAGCCCCAGCATTTT. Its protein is CASSLSKSSNQPQHF.

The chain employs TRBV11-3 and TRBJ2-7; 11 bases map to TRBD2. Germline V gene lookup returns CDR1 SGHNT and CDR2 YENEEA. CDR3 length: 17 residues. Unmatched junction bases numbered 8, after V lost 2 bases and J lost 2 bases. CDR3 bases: TGTGCCAGCAGCTTACCCCTAGCGGGAGGACCGACCTACGAGCAGTACTTC. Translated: CASSLPLAGGPTYEQYF.